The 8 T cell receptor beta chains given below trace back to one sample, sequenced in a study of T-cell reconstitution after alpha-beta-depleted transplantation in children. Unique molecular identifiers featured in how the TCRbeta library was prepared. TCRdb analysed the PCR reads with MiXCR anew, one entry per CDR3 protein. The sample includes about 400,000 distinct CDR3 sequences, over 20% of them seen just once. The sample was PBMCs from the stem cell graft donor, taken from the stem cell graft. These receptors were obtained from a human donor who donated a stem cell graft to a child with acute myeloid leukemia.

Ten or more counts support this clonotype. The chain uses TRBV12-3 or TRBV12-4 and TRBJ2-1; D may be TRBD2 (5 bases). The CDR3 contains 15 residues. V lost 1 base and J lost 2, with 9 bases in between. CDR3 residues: CASSLVPRAYNEQFF. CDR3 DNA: TGTGCCAGCAGTTTAGTACCGAGGGCCTACAATGAGCAGTTCTTC.

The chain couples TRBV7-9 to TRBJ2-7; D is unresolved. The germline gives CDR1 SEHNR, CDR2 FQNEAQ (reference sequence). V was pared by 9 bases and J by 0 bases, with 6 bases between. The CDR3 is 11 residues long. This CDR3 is CASDNSYEQYF. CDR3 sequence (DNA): TGTGCCAGTGACAACTCCTACGAGCAGTACTTC.

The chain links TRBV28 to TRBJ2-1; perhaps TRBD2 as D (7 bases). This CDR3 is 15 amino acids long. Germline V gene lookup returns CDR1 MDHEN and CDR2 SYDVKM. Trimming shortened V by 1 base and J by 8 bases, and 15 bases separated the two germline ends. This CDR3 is CASSLLGGRAYEQFF. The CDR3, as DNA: TGTGCCAGCAGTTTATTAGGGGGGAGGGCCTATGAGCAGTTCTTC.

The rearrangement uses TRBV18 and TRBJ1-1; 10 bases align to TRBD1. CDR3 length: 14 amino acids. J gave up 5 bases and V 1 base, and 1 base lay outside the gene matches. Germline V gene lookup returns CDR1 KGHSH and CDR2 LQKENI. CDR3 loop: CASSPRGQGTEAFF. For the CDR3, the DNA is TGTGCCAGCTCACCACGGGGACAGGGGACTGAAGCTTTCTTT.

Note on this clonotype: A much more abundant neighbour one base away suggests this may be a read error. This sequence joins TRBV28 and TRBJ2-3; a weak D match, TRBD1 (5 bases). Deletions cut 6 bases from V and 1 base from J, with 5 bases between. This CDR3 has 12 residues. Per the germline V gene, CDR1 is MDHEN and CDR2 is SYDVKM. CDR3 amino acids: CASRQGTDTQYF. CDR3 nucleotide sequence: TGTGCCAGCAGACAGGGCACAGATACGCAGTATTTT.

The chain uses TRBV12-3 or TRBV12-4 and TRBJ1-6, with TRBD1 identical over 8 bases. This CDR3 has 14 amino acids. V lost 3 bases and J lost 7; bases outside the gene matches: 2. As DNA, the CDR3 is TGTGCCAGCAGTTTTGGGACAGGAAATTCACCCCTCCACTTT. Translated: CASSFGTGNSPLHF.

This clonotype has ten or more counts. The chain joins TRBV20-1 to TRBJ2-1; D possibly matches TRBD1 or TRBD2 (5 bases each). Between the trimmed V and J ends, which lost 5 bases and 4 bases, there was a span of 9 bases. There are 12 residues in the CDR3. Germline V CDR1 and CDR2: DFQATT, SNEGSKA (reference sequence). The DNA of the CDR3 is TGCAGTGCTCAGGGACGGTACAATGAGCAGTTCTTC. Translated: CSAQGRYNEQFF.

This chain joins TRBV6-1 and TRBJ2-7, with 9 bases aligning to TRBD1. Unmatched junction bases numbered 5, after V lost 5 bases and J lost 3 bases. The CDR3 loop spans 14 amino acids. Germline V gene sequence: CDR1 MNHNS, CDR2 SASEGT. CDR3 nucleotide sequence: TGTGCCAGCAGTCCCGGGGGACAGGGCTACGAGCAGTACTTC. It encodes CASSPGGQGYEQYF.